What follows are 2 T cell receptor beta chains derived from one specimen sequenced in a study of blood T cell repertoires in COVID-19. The data were produced by immunoSEQ multiplex PCR, yet TCRdb's version contains in-frame clones alone and is incomplete. The repertoire has 53,000 or so clones, 77% of them found once; the top ten carry around 43%. Sequenced input: peripheral blood. The source of these receptors is a man in his sixties or seventies with active or convalescent COVID-19.

The chain recombines TRBV2 with TRBJ1-2, with a weak D call TRBD1 (5 bases). CDR3 length equals 15 residues. V lost 5 bases and J 0 bases, leaving 13 bases between the germline ends. The germline V gene encodes CDR1 SNHLY and CDR2 FYNNEI. The CDR3 is CASSPGLETNYGYTF. For the CDR3, the DNA is TGTGCCAGCAGTCCAGGGTTGGAAACTAACTATGGCTACACCTTC.

V usage is TRBV16 and J usage is TRBJ1-2, with D tentatively TRBD1 (5 bases). Germline assignment: CDR1 KGHSY and CDR2 FQNENV. The CDR3 has 12 residues. V was cut by 0 bases and J by 10 bases, with 9 bases left in between. This chain's CDR3 is CASSQSVGAYTF. The CDR3 DNA reads as TGTGCCAGCAGCCAATCGGTAGGGGCCTACACCTTC.